The 25 T cell receptor beta chains below were found in one sample sequenced in a study of HIV-infected patients and healthy controls. All unsorted peripheral T cells were captured because whole blood was used without fractionation. cDNA was made from around 0.5 ug RNA using alpha and beta constant primers. Alpha and beta chain libraries were made separately by chain-specific third strand synthesis with multiplexing indices. MiXCR was run by TCRdb on the 5' RACE reads, yielding one entry per CDR3 protein. There are roughly 11,000 distinct CDR3 sequences in the sample; under 6.5% occur only once, and 3% to 4.5% lies in the top ten. The specimen sequenced was blood. The receptors come from an adult in good health.

In its sample, this clonotype ranks as medium-sized (0.01 to 0.1%). The chain carries TRBV6-1 and TRBJ2-2; D is unresolved. The CDR3 is 15 amino acids. V shed 2 bases and J shed 7 bases, with 14 bases lying between them. In germline, CDR1 is MNHNS, CDR2 SASEGT. The DNA of the CDR3 is TGTGCCAGCAGTGAAAGGGCACACGATGTCGGGGAGCTGTTTTTT. Translation: CASSERAHDVGELFF.

At least ten counts were recorded for this clonotype. The chain links TRBV25-1 to TRBJ2-1, with 7 bases that match TRBD1. Germline-derived CDR1 and CDR2 are MGHDK and SYGVNS. CDR3 length: 16 amino acids. J was trimmed by 2 bases and V by 2 bases; bases with no gene match: 6. The CDR3 region has the DNA TGTGCCAGCAGTGAACTCCCCGACAGGGCCTACAATGAGCAGTTCTTC. Translated, it gives CASSELPDRAYNEQFF.

By sample fraction, this clonotype is medium-sized (0.01 to 0.1%). This chain connects TRBV10-3 to TRBJ2-7; D is possibly TRBD1 (6 bases). The CDR3 sequence is 14 residues long. Between the trimmed V and J ends, which lost 4 bases and 5 bases, there was a span of 15 bases. Germline loops: CDR1 ENHRY, CDR2 SYGVKD. CDR3 sequence (DNA): TGTGCCATCAGTGGAAACAGGGTAATTAACGAGCAGTACTTC. Residues: CAISGNRVINEQYF.

This clonotype was seen repeatedly, ten times or more. The rearrangement links TRBV12-3 or TRBV12-4 to TRBJ1-1; 7 nucleotides align to TRBD1. The CDR3 extends over 15 amino acids. Trimming took 5 bases from V and 5 from J; bases not matched to a gene: 11. This CDR3 reads CASSLSSTGRTEAFF. The CDR3 region has the DNA TGTGCCAGCAGTCTCTCCTCGACAGGGCGGACTGAAGCTTTCTTT.

In its sample, this clonotype was seen many times. V and J are TRBV7-2 and TRBJ2-2, with D possibly being TRBD2 (5 bases). This CDR3 comprises 14 residues. The V end lost 7 bases, the J end lost 5 bases, and 14 bases lay between the germline ends. Germline V gene data show CDR1 as SGHTA and CDR2 as FQGNSA. This CDR3 reads CASKYVRETGELFF. The CDR3 DNA is TGTGCCAGCAAATACGTACGGGAAACCGGGGAGCTGTTTTTT.

This clonotype was detected many times. The DNA of the CDR3 is TGCAGTGCCGAAGGGCGCCTCTCCTACGAGCAGTACTTC. This gives the protein CSAEGRLSYEQYF. The V and J genes are TRBV20-1 and TRBJ2-7; no firm D call. The CDR3 has 13 amino acids. CDR1 is DFQATT, CDR2 SNEGSKA, per germline (reference sequence). V lost 6 bases and J 0 bases, leaving 12 bases between the germline ends.

This clonotype was seen at least ten times. The genes are TRBV5-4 and TRBJ1-2, with a possible D match to TRBD1 (5 bases). The CDR3 sequence is 14 residues long. V lost 2 bases, J lost 0 bases, and 8 bases lay in between. CDR1 is SGHNT and CDR2 is YYREEE in the germline V gene (reference sequence). CDR3 amino acids: CASSLGVANYGYTF. The CDR3 bases are TGTGCCAGCAGCTTAGGGGTAGCTAACTATGGCTACACCTTC. The full variable domain, in which reference TRBV5-4 and TRBJ1-2 provide the parts outside the CDR3, is ETGVTQSPTHLIKTRGQQVTLRCSSQSGHNTVSWYQQALGQGPQFIFQYYREEENGRGNFPPRFSGLQFPNYSSELNVNALELDDSALYLCASSLGVANYGYTFGSGTRLTVV.

This clonotype came up many times. V is TRBV5-1 and J is TRBJ1-2, with D unresolved. CDR1 SGHRS and CDR2 YFSETQ come from the germline V gene. Trimming took off 7 bases at V and 7 bases at J, with 11 bases between the two ends. The CDR3 is 11 amino acids. The CDR3 sequence: CASASDFGYTF. The CDR3 region has the DNA TGCGCCAGCGCCTCCGATTTTGGCTACACCTTC.

This clonotype was recorded many times. The genes are TRBV10-3 and TRBJ1-1; D is perhaps TRBD1 (5 bases). This CDR3 comprises 12 residues. Trimming shortened V by 8 bases and J by 11 bases, and 18 bases separated the two germline ends. The germline CDR1 and CDR2 sequences are ENHRY and SYGVKD. CDR3 nucleotides: TGTGCCATCTCCTGGACGGGGGAGATGGCTTTCTTT. Protein: CAISWTGEMAFF.

This clonotype is deemed medium-sized (0.01 to 0.1%). The CDR3 region is CASSPPRGEQFF. The CDR3 DNA is TGTGCCAGCAGCCCACCCCGGGGTGAGCAGTTCTTC. The chain recombines TRBV3-1 with TRBJ2-1; tentatively, D is TRBD2 (5 bases). The CDR3 runs to 12 residues. The germline V gene has CDR1 LGHDT and CDR2 YNNKEL (reference sequence). V was cut by 4 bases and J by 9 bases, with 10 bases left in between.

This clonotype counts as medium-sized. V and J are TRBV4-2 and TRBJ1-6, with unresolved D. With 0 bases removed from V and 7 bases from J, the gap between germline ends came to 13 bases. The CDR3 runs to 16 residues. CDR1 is LGHNA, CDR2 YNFKEQ, per germline. The CDR3 DNA reads TGTGCCAGCAGCCAAGAACCAGATTGGAGCAATTCACCCCTCCACTTT. Protein sequence: CASSQEPDWSNSPLHF.

In its sample, this clonotype is medium-sized. The V call is TRBV5-5, the J call TRBJ2-7; D is uncertain. This CDR3 region has 14 residues. Germline CDR1 reads SGHKS; CDR2 reads YYEKEE (reference sequence). V was cut by 0 bases and J by 2 bases, with 9 bases left in between. The chain's CDR3 is CASSLAVTTYEQYF. Here the CDR3 DNA reads TGTGCCAGCAGCTTGGCCGTCACGACCTACGAGCAGTACTTC.

This clonotype is medium-sized in the sample. This chain connects TRBV29-1 to TRBJ2-7; either TRBD1 or TRBD2 may supply D (5 bases each). The CDR3 covers 15 residues. V was clipped by 0 bases and J by 1 base, with 13 bases between them. CDR1 is SQVTM and CDR2 is ANQGSEA in the germline V gene. The CDR3, as DNA: TGCAGCGTTGAAGACCCCCGTGAGGGGTCCTACGAGCAGTACTTC. Translation: CSVEDPREGSYEQYF.

This clonotype was found many times. The chain combines TRBV19 with TRBJ2-1; D not certain. Looked up from germline, CDR1 is LNHDA and CDR2 is SQIVND (reference sequence). V lost 5 bases and J lost 8, with 13 bases in between. This CDR3 spans 13 amino acids. The CDR3 DNA follows: TGTGCCAGTAGTCCCCGCACGGGCGATGAGCAGTTCTTC. It translates to CASSPRTGDEQFF.

At least ten counts were recorded for this clonotype. This chain connects TRBV5-6 to TRBJ1-2; D not certain. The CDR3 totals 15 residues. Germline V gene sequence: CDR1 SGHDT, CDR2 YYEEEE. Between the trimmed V and J ends, which lost 0 bases and 4 bases, there was a span of 13 bases. The CDR3 DNA sequence: TGTGCCAGCAGCTTGGGCGGCGGGTTGAGCTATGGCTACACCTTC. Residues: CASSLGGGLSYGYTF.

This clonotype came up many times. The chain recombines TRBV5-1 with TRBJ2-5, with 8 bases matching TRBD1. The CDR3 has 14 amino acids. V shed 5 bases, J shed 5 bases, and the junction held 8 bases outside the gene matches. Germline V gives CDR1 SGHRS, CDR2 YFSETQ. The CDR3 sequence: CASRAQTGAETQYF. The CDR3 DNA sequence: TGCGCCAGCAGGGCCCAGACAGGGGCTGAGACCCAGTACTTC.

By frequency in the sample, this clonotype is medium-sized. J is TRBJ1-5 and V is TRBV6-1; D remains ambiguous. The CDR3 has 14 residues. With 7 bases removed from V and 1 base from J, the gap between germline ends came to 11 bases. Per the germline V gene, CDR1 is MNHNS and CDR2 is SASEGT. CDR3 in amino acids: CASIVSGSNQPQHF. CDR3 sequence (DNA): TGTGCCAGCATAGTTTCGGGGAGCAATCAGCCCCAGCATTTT.

In its sample, this clonotype ranks as medium-sized. The chain employs TRBV4-2 and TRBJ2-3; TRBD2 is a possible D gene (5 bases). Germline V gives CDR1 LGHNA, CDR2 YNFKEQ. V was trimmed by 2 bases and J by 2 bases, leaving 8 bases between them. The CDR3 covers 14 residues. DNA for the CDR3: TGTGCCAGCAGCCAAAAACTAGACACAGATACGCAGTATTTT. This translates into CASSQKLDTDTQYF.

This clonotype is labeled as medium-sized. The V gene is TRBV20-1, the J gene TRBJ1-5, with D possibly being TRBD1 (5 bases). Germline-derived CDR1 and CDR2 are DFQATT and SNEGSKA (reference sequence). The CDR3 is 16 amino acids. V dropped 0 bases and J dropped 2 bases, with 14 bases sitting between them. CDR3 nucleotides: TGCAGTGCTAGAGATCTATCAGGAGGGGGCAATCAGCCCCAGCATTTT. It yields the protein CSARDLSGGGNQPQHF.

This clonotype is medium-sized. The chain is built from TRBV20-1 and TRBJ2-1, with 8 bases fitting TRBD2. Germline V gives CDR1 DFQATT, CDR2 SNEGSKA (reference sequence). This CDR3 is built from 17 residues. J gave up 7 bases and V 3 bases, and 17 bases lay outside the gene matches. CDR3 sequence reads: CSASQRTSGRMTNEQFF. The CDR3 DNA reads TGCAGTGCTAGCCAACGCACTAGCGGCCGGATGACTAATGAGCAGTTCTTC.

Ten or more counts support this clonotype. The chain combines TRBV5-1 with TRBJ1-2; no clear D gene. Germline CDR1 is SGHRS and CDR2 is YFSETQ. Trimming cost V 0 bases and J 2 bases, with 14 bases left between them. There are 16 residues in the CDR3. For the CDR3, the DNA is TGCGCCAGCAGCTTGGAAAGAGGGCGTTCGAACTATGGCTACACCTTC. Translation gives CASSLERGRSNYGYTF.

This clonotype has at least ten counts. The chain carries TRBV21-1 and TRBJ1-5; the DNA was not compared with TRBD1, the D call given in the table. TRBV21-1 is designated a pseudogene. This CDR3 has 19 residues. CDR3 DNA sequence: TGTGCCAGCACCAAAGTAAAGGACAGGGCATGTGGCAGCAATCAGCCCCAGCATTTT. Its translation is CASTKVKDRACGSNQPQHF.

This clonotype was detected many times. The chain is built from TRBV27 and TRBJ1-1, with D possibly being TRBD1 (5 bases). Trimming shortened V by 0 bases and J by 1 base, and 6 bases separated the two germline ends. The CDR3 spans 14 residues. CDR1 and CDR2 (germline): MNHEY, SMNVEV (reference sequence). In DNA, the CDR3 is TGTGCCAGCAGTTTATCGACAGAGAACACTGAAGCTTTCTTT. This sequence encodes CASSLSTENTEAFF.

This clonotype is medium-sized in the sample. V usage is TRBV12-5 and J usage is TRBJ1-6; D is unresolved. The CDR3 is 13 residues long. CDR1 is LGHNT and CDR2 is FRNRAP in the germline V gene. V dropped 8 bases and J dropped 6 bases, with 11 bases sitting between them. The CDR3 region has the DNA TGTGCTAGTTGCGGGGTACCTAATTCACCCCTCCACTTT. Amino acid sequence: CASCGVPNSPLHF.

The sample holds a few counts of this clonotype. The chain employs TRBV25-1 and TRBJ1-5; D is possibly TRBD1 (5 bases). Germline V CDR1 and CDR2: MGHDK, SYGVNS. The CDR3 is 17 amino acids. V was trimmed by 2 bases and J by 0 bases, leaving 14 bases between them. The CDR3 bases are TGTGCCAGCAGTGAAACCCATTGGGGGTTTAGCAATCAGCCCCAGCATTTT. Amino acids: CASSETHWGFSNQPQHF.